These 14 T cell receptor beta chains originate from one sample sequenced in a study of T cells in Graves' hyperthyroidism and ophthalmopathy. TCR beta CDR3 sequences were amplified from RNA transcripts. TCR CDR3 underwent first-round RT-PCR with the HTBI primer set. TCRdb recomputed calls from the multiplex PCR reads with MiXCR, one row per CDR3 protein. In the table there are about 700,000 distinct CDR3 sequences, about 45% of which are singletons. Sequences were obtained from peripheral blood or thyroid tissue (not recorded which). Receptors originate from an adult man with Graves' disease, either hyperthyroidism or ophthalmopathy (not recorded which).

In its sample, this clonotype was seen many times. The chain uses TRBV20-1 and TRBJ1-5; TRBD1 aligns across 8 bases. The CDR3 runs to 13 residues. V was clipped by 3 bases and J by 3 bases; unmatched bases: 1. Germline loops: CDR1 DFQATT, CDR2 SNEGSKA (reference sequence). For the CDR3, the DNA is TGCAGTGCTAGGGGACAGGCCAATCAGCCCCAGCATTTT. Protein: CSARGQANQPQHF.

With regard to this clonotype: A much bigger clone sits one base away, suggesting this may be a read error. The conserved phenylalanine or tryptophan is not found at the CDR3 terminus, so this likely reflects a read error. The chain uses TRBV6-1 and TRBJ1-1, with TRBD1 matching 8 bases. Germline V gene lookup returns CDR1 MNHNS and CDR2 SASEGT. The CDR3 spans 14 residues. V dropped 6 bases and J dropped 1; count of bases not matched to a gene: 4. This CDR3 is CASSRQGQNTEAFL. The CDR3 coding sequence is TGTGCCAGCAGCCGACAGGGGCAGAACACTGAAGCTTTCCTT.

Details on this clonotype: One base away lies a much larger clone, so this may be a sequencing read error. The rearrangement uses TRBV12-3 or TRBV12-4 and TRBJ1-5, with D hard to call. The germline V and J ends were trimmed by 5 bases and 0 bases, with 11 bases remaining between them. The CDR3 is 15 amino acids. The CDR3, as DNA: TGTGCCAGCAGTCCACTCGGAAATAGCAATCAGCCCCAGCATTTT. Translating it yields CASSPLGNSNQPQHF.

The chain uses TRBV2 and TRBJ2-2; maybe TRBD1 (5 bases). This CDR3 is built from 12 residues. The V gene's germline CDR1 is SNHLY and CDR2 FYNNEI. V was shortened by 6 bases and J by 6 bases, with 8 bases between the two germline ends. CDR3 region: CASREQAGELFF. The CDR3 nucleotides are TGTGCCAGCAGGGAACAGGCCGGGGAGCTGTTTTTT.

This clonotype was recorded a few times. The rearrangement links TRBV7-9 to TRBJ1-2; the D gene is possibly TRBD1 (6 bases). Trimming left V 3 bases short and J 4 bases short, with 9 bases between. Germline V gene sequence: CDR1 SEHNR, CDR2 FQNEAQ (reference sequence). The CDR3 spans 13 residues. The CDR3 DNA is TGTGCCAGCAGCTTGGGGGCCATCTATGGCTACACCTTC. This sequence encodes CASSLGAIYGYTF.

The chain carries TRBV19 and TRBJ2-7, with 7 bases aligning to TRBD1. This CDR3 is 18 amino acids long. Losses at the gene ends were 5 bases for V and 2 bases for J; bases not matched to a gene: 18. Germline CDR1 LNHDA, CDR2 SQIVND (reference sequence). Here the CDR3 DNA reads TGTGCCAGTAGTGCTAGACCACCTGGGACAGCTACTACCTACGAGCAGTACTTC. Translating it yields CASSARPPGTATTYEQYF.

On this clonotype: A single base separates this from a much larger clone, so it may be a read error. The V call is TRBV2, the J call TRBJ2-7; no clear D. Germline V lookup: CDR1 SNHLY, CDR2 FYNNEI. The CDR3 is 10 amino acids. CDR3: CVCNGGEQYF. CDR3 DNA: TGTGTCTGTAACGGTGGCGAGCAGTACTTC.

Of note for this clonotype: This may stem from a read error, because a much larger clone lies one nucleotide away. This rearrangement joins TRBV2 to TRBJ1-5; maybe TRBD1 (6 bases). The CDR3 spans 14 residues. Germline-derived CDR1 and CDR2 are SNHLY and FYNNEI. The V gene lost 6 bases and the J gene lost 6 bases, with 15 bases spanning the gap. CDR3 sequence: CASRDWGGPQPQHF. The CDR3 coding sequence is TGTGCCAGCAGGGATTGGGGGGGCCCTCAGCCCCAGCATTTT.

The genes are TRBV10-3 and TRBJ1-1; TRBD1 matches at 7 bases. Trimming took 4 bases from V and 5 from J; bases not matched to a gene: 13. Germline V gene lookup returns CDR1 ENHRY and CDR2 SYGVKD. This CDR3 has 16 amino acids. The CDR3 spells CAISAGGALGRTEAFF. The CDR3 DNA reads as TGTGCCATCAGTGCAGGGGGGGCGCTGGGTCGGACTGAAGCTTTCTTT.

The chain employs TRBV29-1 and TRBJ2-7; 11 bases agree with TRBD1. This CDR3 has 13 amino acids. V lost 3 bases to trimming and J lost 6 bases; unmatched junction nucleotides: 4. Germline lookup yields CDR1 SQVTM and CDR2 ANQGSEA. The CDR3 coding sequence is TGCAGCGTTGAGGGACAGGGGGGAGGCGAGCAGTACTTC. Residues: CSVEGQGGGEQYF.

The table lists this clonotype with many counts. The CDR3 coding sequence is TGTGCCAGCAGGCCAGGTCGTTCACCCCTCCACTTT. Encoded protein: CASRPGRSPLHF. The chain is built from TRBV6-6 and TRBJ1-6; D ambiguous. The V gene lost 6 bases and the J gene lost 9 bases, with 9 bases spanning the gap. From germline, CDR1 is MNHNY and CDR2 SVGAGI (reference sequence). The CDR3 extends over 12 amino acids.

This clonotype was detected a few times. V is TRBV7-9 and J is TRBJ2-5; 10 bases align to TRBD2. This CDR3 spans 16 amino acids. V was clipped by 1 base and J by 5 bases; unmatched bases: 7. Germline lookup yields CDR1 SEHNR and CDR2 FQNEAQ (reference sequence). DNA of the CDR3: TGTGCCAGCAGCTTAGAAGCAGCGGGAGGGGGGGAGACCCAGTACTTC. This gives the protein CASSLEAAGGGETQYF.

This clonotype was counted many times. The chain joins TRBV7-2 to TRBJ1-1; TRBD1 matches at 9 bases. V lost 5 bases, J lost 4 bases, and 5 bases stayed unmatched. CDR1 is SGHTA, CDR2 FQGNSA, per germline. This CDR3 contains 14 residues. The CDR3 region has the DNA TGTGCCAGCAGCCCTCGGGACAGGGTCACTGAAGCTTTCTTT. This sequence encodes CASSPRDRVTEAFF.

This clonotype was seen only a few times. The CDR3 reads CASSPRDGRYNSPLHF. The DNA for the CDR3 is TGTGCCAGCAGCCCTCGGGACGGACGATATAATTCACCCCTCCACTTT. The rearrangement links TRBV7-9 to TRBJ1-6; possibly TRBD1 for D (5 bases). The V gene's germline CDR1 is SEHNR and CDR2 FQNEAQ (reference sequence). CDR3 length: 16 residues. V lost 5 bases and J 4 bases, leaving 15 bases between the germline ends.